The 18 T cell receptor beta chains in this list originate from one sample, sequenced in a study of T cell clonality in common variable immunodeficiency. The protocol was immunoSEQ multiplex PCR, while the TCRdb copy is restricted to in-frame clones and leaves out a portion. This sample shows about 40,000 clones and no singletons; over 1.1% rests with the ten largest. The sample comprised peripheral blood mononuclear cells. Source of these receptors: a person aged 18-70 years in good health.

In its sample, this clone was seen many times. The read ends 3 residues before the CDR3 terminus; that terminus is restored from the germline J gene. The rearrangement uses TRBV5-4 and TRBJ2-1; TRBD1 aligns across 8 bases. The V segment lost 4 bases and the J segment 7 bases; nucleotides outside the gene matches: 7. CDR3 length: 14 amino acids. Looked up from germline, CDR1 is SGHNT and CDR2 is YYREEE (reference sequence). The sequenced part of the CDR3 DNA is TGTGCCAGCAGCCCGGACAGGGTGGGGAATGAG. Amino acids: CASSPDRVGNE. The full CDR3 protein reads CASSPDRVGNEQFF.

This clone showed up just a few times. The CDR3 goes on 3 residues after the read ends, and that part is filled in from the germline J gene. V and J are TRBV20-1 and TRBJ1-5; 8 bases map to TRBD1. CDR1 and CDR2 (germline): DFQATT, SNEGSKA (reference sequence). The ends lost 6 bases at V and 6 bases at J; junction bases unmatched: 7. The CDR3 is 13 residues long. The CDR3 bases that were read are TGCAGTGCCACAGGGGGAATAACTCAGCCC. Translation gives CSATGGITQP. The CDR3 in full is CSATGGITQPQHF.

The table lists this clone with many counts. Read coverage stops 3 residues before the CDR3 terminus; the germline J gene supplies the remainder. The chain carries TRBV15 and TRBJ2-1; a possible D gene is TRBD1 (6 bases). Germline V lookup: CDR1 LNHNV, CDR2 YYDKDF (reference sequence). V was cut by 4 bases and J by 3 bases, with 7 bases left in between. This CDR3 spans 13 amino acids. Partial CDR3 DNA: TGTGCCACCAGCATACAGGGCTACAATGAG. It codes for CATSIQGYNE. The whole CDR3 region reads CATSIQGYNEQFF.

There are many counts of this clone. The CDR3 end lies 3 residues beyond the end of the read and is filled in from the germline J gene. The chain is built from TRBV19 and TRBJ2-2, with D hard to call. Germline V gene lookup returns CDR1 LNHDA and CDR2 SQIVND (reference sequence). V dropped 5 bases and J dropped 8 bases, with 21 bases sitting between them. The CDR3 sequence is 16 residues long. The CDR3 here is CASSAIKMVSVGELFF. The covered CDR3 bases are TGTGCCAGTAGTGCGATAAAAATGGTGTCGGTTGGGGAG.

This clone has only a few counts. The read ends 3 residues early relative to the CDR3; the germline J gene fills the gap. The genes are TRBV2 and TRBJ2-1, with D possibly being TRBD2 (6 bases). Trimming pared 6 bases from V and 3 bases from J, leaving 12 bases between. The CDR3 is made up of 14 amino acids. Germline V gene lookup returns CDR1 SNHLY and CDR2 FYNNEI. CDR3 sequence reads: CASRTRDFYNEQFF. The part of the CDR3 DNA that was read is TGTGCCAGCAGGACCCGGGACTTCTACAATGAG.

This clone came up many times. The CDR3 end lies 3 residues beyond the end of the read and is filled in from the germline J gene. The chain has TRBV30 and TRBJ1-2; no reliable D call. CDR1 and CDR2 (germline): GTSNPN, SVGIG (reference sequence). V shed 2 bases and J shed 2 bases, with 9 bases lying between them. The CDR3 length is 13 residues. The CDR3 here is CAWSRQENYGYTF. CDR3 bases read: TGTGCCTGGAGTAGGCAGGAAAACTATGGC.

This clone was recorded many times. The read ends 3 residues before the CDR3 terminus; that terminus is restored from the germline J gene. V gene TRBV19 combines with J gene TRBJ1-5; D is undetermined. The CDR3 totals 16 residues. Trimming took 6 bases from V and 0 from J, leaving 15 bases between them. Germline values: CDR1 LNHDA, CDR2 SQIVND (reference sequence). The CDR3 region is CASRETRSGSNQPQHF. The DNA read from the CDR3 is TGTGCCAGTAGGGAAACCCGATCGGGTAGCAATCAGCCC.

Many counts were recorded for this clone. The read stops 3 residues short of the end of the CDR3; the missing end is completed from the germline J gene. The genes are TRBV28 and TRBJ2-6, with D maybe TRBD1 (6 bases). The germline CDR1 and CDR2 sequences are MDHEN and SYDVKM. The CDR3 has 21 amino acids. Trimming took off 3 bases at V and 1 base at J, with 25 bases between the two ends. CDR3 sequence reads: CASSFEGLWGRFSSGANVLTF. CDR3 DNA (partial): TGTGCCAGCAGTTTCGAGGGTTTATGGGGGCGATTTTCATCTGGGGCCAACGTC.

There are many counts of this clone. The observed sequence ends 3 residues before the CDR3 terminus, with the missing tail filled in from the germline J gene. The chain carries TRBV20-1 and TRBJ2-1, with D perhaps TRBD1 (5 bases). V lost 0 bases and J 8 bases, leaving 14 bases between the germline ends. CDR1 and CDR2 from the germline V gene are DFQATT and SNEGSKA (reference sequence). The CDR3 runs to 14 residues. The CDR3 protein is CSARDWGGRHEQFF. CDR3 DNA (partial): TGCAGTGCTAGAGATTGGGGCGGCCGGCATGAG.

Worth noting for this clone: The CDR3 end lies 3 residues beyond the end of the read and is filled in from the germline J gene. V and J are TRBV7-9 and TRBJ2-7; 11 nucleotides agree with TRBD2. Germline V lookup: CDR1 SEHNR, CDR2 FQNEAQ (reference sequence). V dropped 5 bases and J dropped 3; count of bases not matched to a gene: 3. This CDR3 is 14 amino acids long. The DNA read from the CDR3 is TGTGCCAGCAGCCCTGGGACTAGCGGCTACGAG. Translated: CASSPGTSGYE. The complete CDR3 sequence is CASSPGTSGYEQYF.

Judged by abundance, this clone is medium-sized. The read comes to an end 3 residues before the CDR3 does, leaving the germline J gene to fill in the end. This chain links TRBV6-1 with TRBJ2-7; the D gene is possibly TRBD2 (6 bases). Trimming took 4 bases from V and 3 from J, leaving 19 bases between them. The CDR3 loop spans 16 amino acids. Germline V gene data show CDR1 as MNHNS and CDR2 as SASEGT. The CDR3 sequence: CASSARSGGINYEQYF. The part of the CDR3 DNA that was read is TGTGCCAGCAGTGCAAGGAGCGGAGGGATAAACTACGAG.

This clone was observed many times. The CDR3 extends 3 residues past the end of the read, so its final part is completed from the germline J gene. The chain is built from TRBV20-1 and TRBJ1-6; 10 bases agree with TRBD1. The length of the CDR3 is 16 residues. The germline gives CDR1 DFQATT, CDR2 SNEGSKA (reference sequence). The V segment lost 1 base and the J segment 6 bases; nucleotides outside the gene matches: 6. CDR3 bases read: TGCAGTGCTAGAGTCTCGCGGGACAGGGGTAATTCACCC. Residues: CSARVSRDRGNSP. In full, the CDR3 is CSARVSRDRGNSPLHF.

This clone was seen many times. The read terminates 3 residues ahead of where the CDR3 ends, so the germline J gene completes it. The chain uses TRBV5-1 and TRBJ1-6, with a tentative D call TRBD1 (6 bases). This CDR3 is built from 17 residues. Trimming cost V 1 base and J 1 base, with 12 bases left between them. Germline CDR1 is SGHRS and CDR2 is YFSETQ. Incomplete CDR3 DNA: TGCGCCAGCAGCTTGAGAGGCGACAGGTCCTATAATTCACCC. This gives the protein CASSLRGDRSYNSP. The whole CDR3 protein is CASSLRGDRSYNSPLHF. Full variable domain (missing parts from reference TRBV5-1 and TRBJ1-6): KAGVTQTPRYLIKTRGQQVTLSCSPISGHRSVSWYQQTPGQGLQFLFEYFSETQRNKGNFPGRFSGRQFSNSRSEMNVSTLELGDSALYLCASSLRGDRSYNSPLHFGNGTRLTVT.

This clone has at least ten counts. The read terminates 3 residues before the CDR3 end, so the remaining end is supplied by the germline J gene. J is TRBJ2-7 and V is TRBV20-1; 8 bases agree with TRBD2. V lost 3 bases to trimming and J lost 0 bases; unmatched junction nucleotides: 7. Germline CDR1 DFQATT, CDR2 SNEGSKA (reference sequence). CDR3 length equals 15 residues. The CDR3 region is CSASPSGSFSYEQYF. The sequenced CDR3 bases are TGCAGTGCTAGCCCGAGCGGGAGCTTCTCCTACGAG.

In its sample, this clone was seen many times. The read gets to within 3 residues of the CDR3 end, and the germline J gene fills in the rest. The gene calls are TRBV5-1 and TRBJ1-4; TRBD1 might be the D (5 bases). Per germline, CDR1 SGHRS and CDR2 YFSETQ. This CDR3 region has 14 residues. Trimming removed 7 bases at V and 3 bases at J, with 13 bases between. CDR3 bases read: TGCGCCAGCGGTTCGGGGACTCCTAATGAAAAA. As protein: CASGSGTPNEK. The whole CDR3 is CASGSGTPNEKLFF.

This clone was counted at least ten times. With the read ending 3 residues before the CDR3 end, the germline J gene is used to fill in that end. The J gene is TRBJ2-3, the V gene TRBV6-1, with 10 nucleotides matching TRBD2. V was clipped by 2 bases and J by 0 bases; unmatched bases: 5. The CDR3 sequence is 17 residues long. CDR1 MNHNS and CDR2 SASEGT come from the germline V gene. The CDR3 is CASSEFVAGGSTDTQYF. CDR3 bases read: TGTGCCAGCAGTGAATTCGTAGCGGGAGGCAGCACAGATACG.

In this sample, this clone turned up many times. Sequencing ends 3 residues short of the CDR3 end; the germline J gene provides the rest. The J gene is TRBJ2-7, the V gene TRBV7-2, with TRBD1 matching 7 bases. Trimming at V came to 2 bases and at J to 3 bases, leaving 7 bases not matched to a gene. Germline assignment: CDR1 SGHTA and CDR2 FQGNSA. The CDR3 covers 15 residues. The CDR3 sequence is CASSLMGDSFYEQYF. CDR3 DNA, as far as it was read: TGTGCCAGCAGCTTAATGGGGGACAGCTTCTACGAG.

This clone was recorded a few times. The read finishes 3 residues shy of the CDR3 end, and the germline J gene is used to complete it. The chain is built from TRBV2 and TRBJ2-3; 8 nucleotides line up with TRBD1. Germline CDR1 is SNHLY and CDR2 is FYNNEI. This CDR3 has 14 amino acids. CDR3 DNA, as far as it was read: TGTGCCAGCAGCAGGGGGCTGGCGGAAGAGACG. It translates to CASSRGLAEET. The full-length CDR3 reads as CASSRGLAEETQYF. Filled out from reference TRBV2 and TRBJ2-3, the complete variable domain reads EPEVTQTPSHQVTQMGQEVILRCVPISNHLYFYWYRQILGQKVEFLVSFYNNEISEKSEIFDDQFSVERPDGSNFTLKIRSTKLEDSAMYFCASSRGLAEETQYFGPGTRLTVL.